This note documents a single T cell receptor beta chain sequence. This sample is part of a study of blood T cell repertoires in COVID-19. Study summary: Samples representing acute and convalescent COVID-19 were sourced from the United States, Italy and Spain. The cDNA or gDNA used as material had been derived from T cells, B-cell-depleted T cells, or PBMCs.

CDR1 is SQVTM, CDR2 ANQGSEA, per germline. The CDR3 consists of 15 residues. J was trimmed by 5 bases and V by 0 bases; bases with no gene match: 6. In the original workflow: Quantification of nucleated cells was approximated via reference gene primer amplification. Here immunoSEQ multiplex PCR was the method, and the copy in TCRdb shows in-frame clones only, minus some. V and J calls and clone size are copied from that table; D and trimming were computed from the DNA. The sample lists about 50,000 clones; 85% were seen once. The rearrangement links TRBV29-1 to TRBJ2-3; 9 bases line up with TRBD1. The sequencing input was peripheral blood. The TCR comes from a man aged 60 to 75 with acute or convalescent COVID-19. For the CDR3, the DNA is TGCAGCGTTGAAGATCGGACAGGGGCTATAGATACGCAGTATTTT. This sequence encodes CSVEDRTGAIDTQYF.